This passage covers 31 T cell receptor beta chains from one sample sequenced in a study of blood T cell repertoires in COVID-19. The method was immunoSEQ multiplex PCR; TCRdb's version includes in-frame clones alone and lacks a portion of them. The table has more than 60,000 clones, about 88% seen once. Sequenced material: peripheral blood. The receptor source for this set is a woman between 45 and 65 years old with active COVID-19.

This chain links TRBV10-3 with TRBJ1-4; no clear D. The length of the CDR3 is 14 residues. V was shortened by 2 bases and J by 5 bases, with 9 bases between the two germline ends. CDR1 and CDR2 from the germline V gene are ENHRY and SYGVKD. CDR3 sequence: CAISEIQVNEKLFF. CDR3 DNA sequence: TGTGCCATCAGTGAGATCCAGGTCAATGAAAAACTGTTTTTT.

V usage is TRBV3-1 (or the pseudogene TRBV3-2) and J usage is TRBJ2-5; 9 bases fit TRBD1. In germline, CDR1 is LGHDT, CDR2 YNNKEL (reference sequence). CDR3 length: 17 amino acids. V lost 2 bases and J lost 5; bases outside the gene matches: 12. The CDR3 DNA reads TGTGCCAGCAGCCAAATCCAGGACAGGGGAGTAAGCGAGACCCAGTACTTC. Its translation is CASSQIQDRGVSETQYF.

The chain couples TRBV30 to TRBJ1-6; D is uncertain. The CDR3 extends over 13 amino acids. CDR1 is GTSNPN, CDR2 SVGIG, per germline (reference sequence). Trimming left V 3 bases short and J 0 bases short, with 3 bases between. CDR3 nucleotide sequence: TGTGCCTGGAGATACTCCTATAATTCACCCCTCCACTTT. This codes for CAWRYSYNSPLHF.

CDR3 sequence reads: CASRSGGQVRGQFF. In nucleotides, the CDR3 is TGTGCCAGCAGGTCGGGAGGCCAAGTAAGGGGGCAGTTCTTC. The V call is TRBV6-5, the J call TRBJ2-1, with TRBD2 matching 7 bases. CDR3 size: 14 residues. The junction had 14 bases not matched to a gene; V was cut back by 6 bases and J by 12 bases. The germline V gene encodes CDR1 MNHEY and CDR2 SVGAGI.

This clone has only one observation. One junction end does not reproduce the germline sequence, and a read error may be involved. The chain combines TRBV7-7 with TRBJ2-5; tentatively, D is TRBD2 (6 bases). Germline CDR1 SSHAT, CDR2 FNYEAQ (reference sequence). The CDR3 length is 13 residues. The CDR3 protein is CASSFVRGETQYF. CDR3 nucleotide sequence: TGTGCTAGCAGCTTTGTTCGGGGGGAGACCCAGTACTTC. The whole variable domain, remainder taken from reference TRBV7-7 and TRBJ2-5, is GAGVSQSPRYKVTKRGQDVTLRCDPISSHATLYWYQQALGQGPEFLTYFNYEAQPDKSGLPSDRFSAERPEGSISTLTIQRTEQRDSAMYRCASSFVRGETQYFGPGTRLLVL.

The chain employs TRBV2 and TRBJ1-3, with 7 bases lining up with TRBD1. V dropped 4 bases and J dropped 0; count of bases not matched to a gene: 6. Germline-derived CDR1 and CDR2 are SNHLY and FYNNEI. The CDR3 covers 16 residues. The CDR3, as DNA: TGTGCCAGCAGTGTAAGGGACAGCTTCTCTGGAAACACCATATATTTT. This translates into CASSVRDSFSGNTIYF. Full variable domain (rest looked up from reference TRBV2 and TRBJ1-3): EPEVTQTPSHQVTQMGQEVILRCVPISNHLYFYWYRQILGQKVEFLVSFYNNEISEKSEIFDDQFSVERPDGSNFTLKIRSTKLEDSAMYFCASSVRDSFSGNTIYFGEGSWLTVV.

V and J are TRBV19 and TRBJ2-7; 8 bases align to TRBD1. CDR1 and CDR2 (germline): LNHDA, SQIVND (reference sequence). J lost 2 bases, V lost 1 base, and 1 base had no gene match. The CDR3 spans 14 residues. The CDR3 spells CASSIGRGPYEQYF. CDR3 in DNA: TGTGCCAGTAGTATAGGCAGGGGGCCCTACGAGCAGTACTTC.

The chain combines TRBV5-4 with TRBJ2-1, with 10 bases identical to TRBD2. Germline CDR1 is SGHNT and CDR2 is YYREEE (reference sequence). CDR3 length: 16 residues. The ends lost 0 bases at V and 5 bases at J; junction bases unmatched: 5. The CDR3 is CASSLGSSGSHNEQFF. The CDR3 bases are TGTGCCAGCAGCTTGGGCTCTAGCGGGAGCCACAATGAGCAGTTCTTC.

The chain recombines TRBV4-1 with TRBJ2-6, with TRBD1 as a possible D gene (5 bases). The V gene's germline CDR1 is MGHRA and CDR2 YSYEKL. The V gene lost 2 bases and the J gene lost 0 bases, with 14 bases spanning the gap. The CDR3 is 18 amino acids. CDR3 protein: CASSQPPWQGSGANVLTF. CDR3 nucleotide sequence: TGCGCCAGCAGCCAACCCCCCTGGCAGGGCTCTGGGGCCAACGTCCTGACTTTC.

This clone was detected a few times. The chain employs TRBV7-3 and TRBJ2-3, with TRBD2 matching 8 bases. Germline loops: CDR1 SGHTA, CDR2 FQGTGA. V shed 7 bases and J 5 bases; nucleotides not matched to a gene: 8. The CDR3 contains 14 residues. The CDR3: CASTSGGAKDTQYF. CDR3 in DNA: TGTGCCAGCACGTCCGGGGGGGCCAAAGATACGCAGTATTTT.

V and J are TRBV5-1 and TRBJ2-7, with a tentative D call TRBD1 (6 bases). The CDR3 runs 16 residues. Germline V lookup: CDR1 SGHRS, CDR2 YFSETQ. With 4 bases removed from V and 5 bases from J, the gap between germline ends came to 22 bases. The CDR3 nucleotides are TGCGCCAGCAGCCCTGCAAGGGTAACAGGGCCCCACGAGCAGTACTTC. This translates into CASSPARVTGPHEQYF.

The chain links TRBV28 to TRBJ1-2; D perhaps matches TRBD1 (6 bases). With 6 bases removed from V and 5 bases from J, the gap between germline ends came to 22 bases. Per germline, CDR1 MDHEN and CDR2 SYDVKM. This CDR3 comprises 16 residues. The CDR3 DNA follows: TGTGCCAGCAGCGCTTCAGGGGCCAACGGGTATTATGGCTACACCTTC. Translation gives CASSASGANGYYGYTF.

This clone showed up just a few times. The chain's CDR3 is CASSQVTQARNYGYTF. Here the CDR3 DNA reads TGTGCCAGCAGCCAAGTCACGCAGGCTCGTAACTATGGCTACACCTTC. The rearrangement links TRBV14 to TRBJ1-2; no reliable D call. This CDR3 has 16 amino acids. CDR1 SGHDN and CDR2 FVKESK come from the germline V gene. V was trimmed by 1 base and J by 1 base, leaving 13 bases between them.

The chain is built from TRBV19 and TRBJ1-2, with a weak D call TRBD1 (6 bases). The germline gives CDR1 LNHDA, CDR2 SQIVND (reference sequence). V was cut by 8 bases and J by 1 base, with 11 bases left in between. The CDR3 runs to 13 residues. DNA for the CDR3: TGTGCCAGTTCCCCACAGGGTAACTATGGCTACACCTTC. This gives the protein CASSPQGNYGYTF.

This chain joins TRBV2 and TRBJ1-1; TRBD1 might be the D (5 bases). This CDR3 is 14 amino acids long. Germline CDR1 and CDR2: SNHLY and FYNNEI. Trimming took 4 bases from V and 3 from J, leaving 12 bases between them. The CDR3 DNA sequence: TGTGCCAGCAGTGTCGGGGGGTTCGACACTGAAGCTTTCTTT. It codes for CASSVGGFDTEAFF.

V gene TRBV30 combines with J gene TRBJ2-7, with 8 bases lining up with TRBD2. CDR3 length: 15 residues. V was clipped by 0 bases and J by 1 base; unmatched bases: 5. CDR1 is GTSNPN, CDR2 SVGIG, per germline (reference sequence). CDR3 sequence (DNA): TGTGCCTGGAGTGTAAGGTTAGCGGGGTCCTACGAGCAGTACTTC. This encodes CAWSVRLAGSYEQYF.

The CDR3 protein is CAIKGEGDNQPQHF. The CDR3 coding sequence is TGTGCCATTAAGGGGGAGGGCGACAATCAGCCCCAGCATTTT. This sequence joins TRBV10-3 and TRBJ1-5; maybe TRBD1 (6 bases). CDR3 length: 14 residues. Looked up from germline, CDR1 is ENHRY and CDR2 is SYGVKD. Trimming stripped 9 bases from V and 3 bases from J, with 15 bases between.

This clone was counted only a few times. The chain uses TRBV6-5 and TRBJ1-4, with D maybe TRBD1 (6 bases). The CDR3 totals 13 residues. Trimming removed 6 bases at V and 7 bases at J, with 12 bases between. From germline, CDR1 is MNHEY and CDR2 SVGAGI. The CDR3, as DNA: TGTGCCAGCAGCCTTAACAGGGTTGAAAAACTGTTTTTT. Translation: CASSLNRVEKLFF.

V usage is TRBV15 and J usage is TRBJ1-2; possible D gene TRBD1, 5 bases. Trimming removed 4 bases at V and 4 bases at J, with 13 bases between. This CDR3 contains 14 residues. Germline CDR1 reads LNHNV; CDR2 reads YYDKDF (reference sequence). CDR3 nucleotide sequence: TGTGCCACCAGCACCCCAGGACAAGCCTATGGCTACACCTTC. This translates into CATSTPGQAYGYTF.

The rearrangement links TRBV6-1 to TRBJ1-5; TRBD1 is a possible D gene (5 bases). Trimming pared 1 base from V and 4 bases from J, leaving 11 bases between. The CDR3 loop spans 15 amino acids. The V gene's germline CDR1 is MNHNS and CDR2 SASEGT. This CDR3 reads CASSEGVGANQPQHF. As DNA, the CDR3 is TGTGCCAGCAGTGAAGGCGTAGGGGCTAATCAGCCCCAGCATTTT.

The chain carries TRBV2 and TRBJ2-7; 7 nucleotides agree with TRBD1. J lost 4 bases, V lost 8 bases, and 11 bases had no gene match. Germline-derived CDR1 and CDR2 are SNHLY and FYNNEI. CDR3 size: 14 residues. The CDR3 loop reads CASFDRDRRYEQYF. The DNA of the CDR3 is TGTGCCAGCTTTGACCGGGACAGAAGATACGAGCAGTACTTC.

The chain couples TRBV18 to TRBJ2-7, with 9 bases that match TRBD1. The trim removed 6 bases at V and 6 bases at J, leaving 9 bases unmatched. The CDR3 runs 14 residues. CDR1 and CDR2 (germline): KGHSH, LQKENI. The CDR3 DNA is TGTGCCAGCTCCTCGACAGGGGGTAGGTTCGAGCAGTACTTC. This translates into CASSSTGGRFEQYF. The entire variable domain, with the rest obtained from reference TRBV18 and TRBJ2-7, is as follows: NAGVMQNPRHLVRRRGQEARLRCSPMKGHSHVYWYRQLPEEGLKFMVYLQKENIIDESGMPKERFSAEFPKEGPSILRIQQVVRGDSAAYFCASSSTGGRFEQYFGPGTRLTVT.

DNA of the CDR3: TGTGCCAGCAGCTTAACTAGCGGCTTCTACGAGCAGTACTTC. As protein: CASSLTSGFYEQYF. This rearrangement joins TRBV7-2 to TRBJ2-7; TRBD2 aligns across 8 bases. Germline trimming cut 2 bases from V and 3 bases from J; bases unmatched to any gene: 3. Germline assignment: CDR1 SGHTA and CDR2 FQGNSA. There are 14 residues in the CDR3.

The rearrangement joins TRBV5-6 to TRBJ1-1; D is unresolved. The length of the CDR3 is 15 residues. The V gene lost 0 bases and the J gene lost 5 bases, with 14 bases spanning the gap. Germline V gene sequence: CDR1 SGHDT, CDR2 YYEEEE. CDR3 amino acids: CASSLDSGLGTEAFF. The CDR3 nucleotides are TGTGCCAGCAGCTTGGATTCGGGATTAGGGACTGAAGCTTTCTTT.

The genes are TRBV18 and TRBJ2-3; 15 nucleotides align to TRBD2. With V trimmed by 5 bases and J by 3 bases, 9 bases remained unmatched. The CDR3 is 18 amino acids. Germline CDR1 and CDR2: KGHSH and LQKENI. CDR3 loop: CASSEYGTSGRRTDTQYF. The CDR3 nucleotides are TGTGCCAGCTCAGAATACGGGACTAGCGGGAGGAGGACAGATACGCAGTATTTT.

The genes are TRBV5-1 and TRBJ2-7, with D possibly being TRBD1 (6 bases). Trimming removed 0 bases from V and 5 bases from J, with 9 bases in between. The CDR3 has 13 residues. Germline values: CDR1 SGHRS, CDR2 YFSETQ. CDR3 DNA: TGCGCCAGCAGCTTGGGCAGGGGCGACGAGCAGTACTTC. Protein product: CASSLGRGDEQYF.

This chain connects TRBV28 to TRBJ2-5, with TRBD2 identical over 7 bases. Per the germline V gene, CDR1 is MDHEN and CDR2 is SYDVKM. V lost 1 base to trimming and J lost 1 base; unmatched junction nucleotides: 3. The CDR3 consists of 15 residues. CDR3 region: CASSLYGRIQETQYF. As DNA, the CDR3 is TGTGCCAGCAGTTTATACGGGAGGATCCAAGAGACCCAGTACTTC.

This sequence joins TRBV5-4 and TRBJ2-1; 9 bases agree with TRBD2. Germline V CDR1 and CDR2: SGHNT, YYREEE (reference sequence). This CDR3 is 16 amino acids long. The trim removed 4 bases at V and 4 bases at J, leaving 9 bases unmatched. In DNA form, the CDR3 reads TGTGCCAGCAGCCCGACCGCTAGCGGGGTTTACAATGAGCAGTTCTTC. It specifies CASSPTASGVYNEQFF.

The rearrangement joins TRBV19 to TRBJ1-5; 7 bases match TRBD1. The CDR3 extends over 14 amino acids. The V and J ends lost 2 bases and 4 bases, in that order; junction bases with no gene match: 2. Per the germline V gene, CDR1 is LNHDA and CDR2 is SQIVND (reference sequence). The CDR3 DNA reads as TGTGCCAGTAGTATAAACAGGGGAAATCAGCCCCAGCATTTT. Protein sequence: CASSINRGNQPQHF.

The CDR3 DNA is TGTGCCAGCAGCCAAGGGGACAGGGGGACACAAGAGACCCAGTACTTC. This translates into CASSQGDRGTQETQYF. The chain recombines TRBV3-1 (or the pseudogene TRBV3-2) with TRBJ2-5, with 11 bases aligning to TRBD1. V lost 1 base to trimming and J lost 2 bases; unmatched junction nucleotides: 3. CDR1 LGHDT and CDR2 YNNKEL come from the germline V gene (reference sequence). The CDR3 extends over 16 amino acids.

This chain connects TRBV5-1 to TRBJ2-1; 8 nucleotides match TRBD2. The CDR3 has 16 amino acids. The germline gives CDR1 SGHRS, CDR2 YFSETQ. The junction had 16 bases not matched to a gene; V was cut back by 4 bases and J by 10 bases. CDR3 sequence reads: CASSQTSERTATEQFF. The CDR3, as DNA: TGCGCCAGCAGCCAGACTAGCGAACGAACTGCGACCGAGCAGTTCTTC.